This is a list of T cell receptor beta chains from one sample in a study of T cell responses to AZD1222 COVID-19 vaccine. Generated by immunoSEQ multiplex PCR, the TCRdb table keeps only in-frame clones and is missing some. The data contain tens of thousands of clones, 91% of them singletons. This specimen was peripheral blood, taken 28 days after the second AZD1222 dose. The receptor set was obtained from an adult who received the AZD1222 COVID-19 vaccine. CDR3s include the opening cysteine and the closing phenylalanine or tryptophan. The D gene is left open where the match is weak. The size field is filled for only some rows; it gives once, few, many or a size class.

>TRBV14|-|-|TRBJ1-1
TGTGCCAGCAGCCAAGGTCGTTTGAACACTGAAGCTTTCTTT
CASSQGRLNTEAFF
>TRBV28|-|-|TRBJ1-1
TGTGCCAGCACCCTAGGGGTCCAGTTCATGAACACTGAAGCTTTCTTT
CASTLGVQFMNTEAFF
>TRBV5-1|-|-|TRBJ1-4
TGCGCCAGCAGCTTGACAGTGGGGTCCAATGAAAAACTGTTTTTT
CASSLTVGSNEKLFF
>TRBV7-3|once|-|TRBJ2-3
TGTGCCAGCAGCTTAACGGCGGCGGGTGGGCGAGATACGCAGTATTTT
CASSLTAAGGRDTQYF
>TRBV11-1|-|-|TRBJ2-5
TGTGCCAGCAGCTCTCAAGAGACCCAGTACTTC
CASSSQETQYF
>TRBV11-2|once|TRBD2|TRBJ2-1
TGTGCCAGCAGCTCAAACGGACTAGCGGGGGCAAATGAGCAGTTCTTC
CASSSNGLAGANEQFF
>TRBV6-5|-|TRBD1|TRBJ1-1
TGTGCCAGCAGTTACGGAGGACAGGGGGAGACTGAAGCTTTCTTT
CASSYGGQGETEAFF
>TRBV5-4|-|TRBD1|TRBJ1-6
TGTGCCAGCAGTCGACAGGGAAACTCCTATAATTCACCCCTCCACTTT
CASSRQGNSYNSPLHF
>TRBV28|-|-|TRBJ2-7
TGTGCCAGCAGTACAGGGCCGCGGGTGTTCGAGCAGTACTTC
CASSTGPRVFEQYF
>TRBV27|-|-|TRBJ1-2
TGTGCCAGCAGTTTCGCGACGGGACGTCATGGCTACACCTTC
CASSFATGRHGYTF
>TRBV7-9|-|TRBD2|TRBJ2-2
TGTGCCAGCAGCCCCCCCGGAAGGACTAGCGGATCCACCGGGGAGCTGTTTTTT
CASSPPGRTSGSTGELFF
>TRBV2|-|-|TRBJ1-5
TGTGCCAGCAGTTACTTACGGTCCAGGGGTTCTCAGCATTTT
CASSYLRSRGSQHF
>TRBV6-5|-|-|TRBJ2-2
TGTGCCAGCAGTTACTCGATTTCAGGCACCGGGGAGCTGTTTTTT
CASSYSISGTGELFF
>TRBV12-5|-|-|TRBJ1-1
TGTGCTAGTCAGGGGTGGACCACTGAAGCTTTCTTT
CASQGWTTEAFF
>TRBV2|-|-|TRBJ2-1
TGTGCCAGCAGTCCTGGAAATGAGCAGTTCTTC
CASSPGNEQFF
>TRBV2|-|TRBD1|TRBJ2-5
TGTGCCAGCAGCGCCGACAGGGGGCAACAAGAGACCCAGTACTTC
CASSADRGQQETQYF
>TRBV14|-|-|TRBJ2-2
TGTGCCAGCAGCCAAGTTGGTGGTAGCCGGACCGGGGAGCTGTTTTTT
CASSQVGGSRTGELFF
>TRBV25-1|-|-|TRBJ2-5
TGTGCCAGCAGCGTGTGGGCTGAGCAAGAGACCCAGTACTTC
CASSVWAEQETQYF
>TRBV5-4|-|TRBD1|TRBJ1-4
TGTGCCAGCAGCCCGGGACAGGGGGCGGAAAAACTGTTTTTT
CASSPGQGAEKLFF
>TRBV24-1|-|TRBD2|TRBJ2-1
TGTGCCACCAGTGTTAGCGGGGGGGGCGCGTACAATGAGCAGTTCTTC
CATSVSGGGAYNEQFF
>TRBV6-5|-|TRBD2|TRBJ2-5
TGTGCCAGCAGTTCTAGCGGGGGGGCCGGGGAGACCCAGTACTTC
CASSSSGGAGETQYF
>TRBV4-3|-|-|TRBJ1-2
TGCGCCAGCAGCCATGGACAAGAGTCGGACGGTTCCTATGGCTACACCTTC
CASSHGQESDGSYGYTF
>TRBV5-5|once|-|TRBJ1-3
TGTGCCAGCGGCAGGATTCTCTCTGGAAACACCATATATTTT
CASGRILSGNTIYF
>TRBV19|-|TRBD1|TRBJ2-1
TGTGCCAGTAGTTTATGGACAGGGAAGAATGAGCAGTTCTTC
CASSLWTGKNEQFF
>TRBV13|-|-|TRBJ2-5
TGTGCCAGCAGCCCAGGGCCAGGGGCCGAAGACCAAGAGACCCAGTACTTC
CASSPGPGAEDQETQYF
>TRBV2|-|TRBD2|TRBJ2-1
TGTGCCAGCAGTGAAAGGTTCCCGGCTAGCGGCCCCTCCTACAATGAGCAGTTCTTC
CASSERFPASGPSYNEQFF
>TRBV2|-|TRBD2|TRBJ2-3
TGTGCCAGCAGTGCCCCGTTGGGAGGACTAGCGGTCGAAGATACGCAGTATTTT
CASSAPLGGLAVEDTQYF
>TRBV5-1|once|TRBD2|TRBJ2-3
TGCGCCAGCAGCCTACGAGGACTAGCGGGACAAACAGATACGCAGTATTTT
CASSLRGLAGQTDTQYF
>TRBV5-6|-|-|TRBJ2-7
TGTGCCAGCAGCCCGGGGGAAGCCGAGCAGTACTTC
CASSPGEAEQYF
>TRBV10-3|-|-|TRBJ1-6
TGTGCCGCTCAGCGGGGCGACTCGGGATCACCCCTCCACTTT
CAAQRGDSGSPLHF
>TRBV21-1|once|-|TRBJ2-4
TGTGCCAGCAGCATTACCGGGACAAAGCTAGCCAAAAACATTCAGTACTTC
CASSITGTKLAKNIQYF
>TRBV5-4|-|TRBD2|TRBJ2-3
TGTGCCAGCAGCTTAGGGGCGGGAGGGCCTTATAGCACAGATACGCAGTATTTT
CASSLGAGGPYSTDTQYF
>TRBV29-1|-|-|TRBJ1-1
TGCAGCGTTGTTCAGTTCATGAACACTGAAGCTTTCTTT
CSVVQFMNTEAFF
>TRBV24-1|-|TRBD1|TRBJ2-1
TGTGCCACCAGTGACGGGACAGGGGTTTGGAATGAGCAGTTCTTC
CATSDGTGVWNEQFF
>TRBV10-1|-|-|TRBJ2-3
TGCGCCAGCAGTGAGTGGGGGTCTAGCACAGATACGCAGTATTTT
CASSEWGSSTDTQYF
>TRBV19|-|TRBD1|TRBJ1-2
TGTGCCAGTACGAGGGGGCGCGGGGTCTATGGCTACACCTTC
CASTRGRGVYGYTF
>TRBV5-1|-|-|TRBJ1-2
TGCGCCAGCAGCTTGGAGGCTCGAAGCTCAAACTATGGCTACACCTTC
CASSLEARSSNYGYTF
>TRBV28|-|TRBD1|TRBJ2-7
TGTGCCAGCAGCTCGGGACAGGGGAGTTCCTACGAGCAGTACTTC
CASSSGQGSSYEQYF
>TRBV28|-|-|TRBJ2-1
TGTGCCAGCAGTCCCCGGGGAACCTACAATGAGCAGTTCTTC
CASSPRGTYNEQFF
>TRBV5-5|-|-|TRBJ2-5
TGTGCCAGCAGCTTGGATGGCAGGGGTAAACAAGAGACCCAGTACTTC
CASSLDGRGKQETQYF
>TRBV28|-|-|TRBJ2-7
TGTGCCAGTCTCCATAGCTACGAGCAGTACTTC
CASLHSYEQYF
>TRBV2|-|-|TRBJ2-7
TGTGCCAGCAGCGGGCCAGGGGGGTACTACGAGCAGTACTTC
CASSGPGGYYEQYF
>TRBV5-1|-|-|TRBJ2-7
TGCGCCAGCAGCTCGCAAAGCTCCTACGAGCAGTACTTC
CASSSQSSYEQYF
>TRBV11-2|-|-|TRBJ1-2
TGTGCCAGCAACACCCCCCGGACAGCGACTAACTATGGCTACACCTTC
CASNTPRTATNYGYTF
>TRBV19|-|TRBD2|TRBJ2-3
TGTGCCAGTAGTGGACTAGCGGGAGTCTCAGATACGCAGTATTTT
CASSGLAGVSDTQYF